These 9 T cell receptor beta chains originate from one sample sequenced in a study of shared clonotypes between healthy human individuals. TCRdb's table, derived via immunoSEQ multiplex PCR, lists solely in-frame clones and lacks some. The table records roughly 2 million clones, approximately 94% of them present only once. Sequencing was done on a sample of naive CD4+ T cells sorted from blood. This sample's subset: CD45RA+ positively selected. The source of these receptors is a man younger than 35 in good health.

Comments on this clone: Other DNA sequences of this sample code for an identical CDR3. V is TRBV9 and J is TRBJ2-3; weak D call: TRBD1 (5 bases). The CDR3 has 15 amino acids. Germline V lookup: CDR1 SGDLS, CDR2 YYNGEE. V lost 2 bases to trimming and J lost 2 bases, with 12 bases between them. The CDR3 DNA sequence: TGTGCCAGCAGCGTGGAAGGGGTCCCCACAGATACGCAGTATTTT. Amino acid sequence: CASSVEGVPTDTQYF.

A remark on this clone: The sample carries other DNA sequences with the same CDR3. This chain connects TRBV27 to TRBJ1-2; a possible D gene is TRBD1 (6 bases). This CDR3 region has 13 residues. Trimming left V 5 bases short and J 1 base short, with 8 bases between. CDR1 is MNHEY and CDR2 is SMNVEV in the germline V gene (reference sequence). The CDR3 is CASSLQGNYGYTF. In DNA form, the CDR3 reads TGTGCCAGCAGTCTACAGGGTAACTATGGCTACACCTTC.

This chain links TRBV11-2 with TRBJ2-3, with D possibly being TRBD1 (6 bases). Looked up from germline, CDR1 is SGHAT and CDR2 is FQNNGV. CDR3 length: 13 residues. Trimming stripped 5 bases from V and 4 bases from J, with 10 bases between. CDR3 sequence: CASSGQISDTQYF. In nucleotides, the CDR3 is TGTGCCAGCAGCGGACAGATTTCAGATACGCAGTATTTT.

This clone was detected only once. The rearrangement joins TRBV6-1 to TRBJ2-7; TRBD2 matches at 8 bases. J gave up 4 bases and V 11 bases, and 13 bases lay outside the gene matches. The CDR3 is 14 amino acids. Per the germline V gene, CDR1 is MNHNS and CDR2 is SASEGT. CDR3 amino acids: CAGGNGRAVYEQYF. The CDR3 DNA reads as TGTGCCGGGGGAAACGGGAGGGCCGTTTACGAGCAGTACTTC.

The DNA of the CDR3 is TGTGCCAGCAGTGAGGAGCGCACCGGGGAGCTGTTTTTT. This encodes CASSEERTGELFF. The rearrangement links TRBV6-1 to TRBJ2-2; D gene ambiguous. From germline, CDR1 is MNHNS and CDR2 SASEGT. V lost 3 bases and J lost 4, with 6 bases in between. The CDR3 runs to 13 residues.

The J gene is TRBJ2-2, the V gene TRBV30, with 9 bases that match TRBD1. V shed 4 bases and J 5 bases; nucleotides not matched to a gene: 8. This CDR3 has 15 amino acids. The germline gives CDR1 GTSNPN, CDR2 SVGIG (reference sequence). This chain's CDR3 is CAWIPGTGLTGELFF. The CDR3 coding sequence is TGTGCCTGGATTCCCGGGACAGGGCTTACCGGGGAGCTGTTTTTT.

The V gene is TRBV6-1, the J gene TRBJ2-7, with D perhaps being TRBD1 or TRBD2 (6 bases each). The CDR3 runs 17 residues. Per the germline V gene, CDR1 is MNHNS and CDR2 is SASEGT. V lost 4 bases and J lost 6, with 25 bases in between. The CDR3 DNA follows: TGTGCCAGCAGTGGGACCCGAGGGGGGAGTGGCGGTCTCGAGCAGTACTTC. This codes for CASSGTRGGSGGLEQYF.

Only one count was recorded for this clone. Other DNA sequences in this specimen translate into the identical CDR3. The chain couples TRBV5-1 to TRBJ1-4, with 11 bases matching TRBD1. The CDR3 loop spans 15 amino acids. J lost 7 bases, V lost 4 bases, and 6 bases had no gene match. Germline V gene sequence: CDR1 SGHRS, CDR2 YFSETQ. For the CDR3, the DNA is TGCGCCAGCAGCAAAGGACAGGGGGCGGGTGAAAAACTGTTTTTT. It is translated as CASSKGQGAGEKLFF. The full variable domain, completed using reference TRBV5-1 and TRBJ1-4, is KAGVTQTPRYLIKTRGQQVTLSCSPISGHRSVSWYQQTPGQGLQFLFEYFSETQRNKGNFPGRFSGRQFSNSRSEMNVSTLELGDSALYLCASSKGQGAGEKLFFGSGTQLSVL.

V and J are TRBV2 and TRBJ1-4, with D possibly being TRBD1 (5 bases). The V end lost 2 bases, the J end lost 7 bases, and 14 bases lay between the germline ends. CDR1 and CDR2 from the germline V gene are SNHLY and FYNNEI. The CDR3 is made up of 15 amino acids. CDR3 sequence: CASSESRVKGEKLFF. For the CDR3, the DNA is TGTGCCAGCAGTGAATCCAGGGTGAAAGGTGAAAAACTGTTTTTT. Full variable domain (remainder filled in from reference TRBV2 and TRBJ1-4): EPEVTQTPSHQVTQMGQEVILRCVPISNHLYFYWYRQILGQKVEFLVSFYNNEISEKSEIFDDQFSVERPDGSNFTLKIRSTKLEDSAMYFCASSESRVKGEKLFFGSGTQLSVL.